At least ten counts were recorded for the clone carrying this T cell receptor beta chain. Its antigen remains unidentified. CDR1 and CDR2 from the germline V gene are SGHDN and FVKESK. Trimming cost V 1 base and J 7 bases, with 7 bases left between them. The CDR3 is 12 amino acids. The data derive from a study of molecular identifiers for immune sequencing clone quantification. Study at large: The replicate experiment used RNA from approximately 20,000 or 100,000 naive CD8 cells. This RNA was split into five aliquots, and four of them were sequenced. General study results and limits: Over 99% of effector molecules, but under 1% in naive cells, were held by clones with more than 20 RNA copies. Barcode-sharing identical TCR molecules could underestimate highly expanded clone sizes.

MiXCR was run by TCRdb on the PCR reads, yielding one entry per CDR3 protein. There are some 650,000 distinct CDR3 sequences in the sample; about 20% occur only once, and 0.85% lies in the top ten. Sorting recovered naive CD8 T cells on a CD8+CD4-CCR7+CD45RA+ profile. The gene calls are TRBV14 and TRBJ1-1; unclear D gene. The TCR originated in a human donor in good health. Some libraries in this study had Jurkat cell RNA spiked in. The sequencing sample was made of naive CD8+ T cells from blood, with Jurkat cell RNA spiked in. Regarding subset: FACS-sorted CD8+CD4-CCR7+CD45RA+ naive T cells. The CDR3 is CASSQVVNEAFF. In DNA form, the CDR3 reads TGTGCCAGCAGCCAAGTCGTAAATGAAGCTTTCTTT.